The 32 T cell receptor beta chains below come from one sample, sequenced in a study of T cells in Graves' hyperthyroidism and ophthalmopathy. Amplification yielded TCR beta CDR3 regions, with RNA transcripts as the source. Carried out on the TCR CDR3, a first-round RT-PCR used the HTBI primer set. TCRdb re-called the multiplex PCR reads through MiXCR, storing one row per CDR3 protein. The table lists hundreds of thousands of distinct CDR3 sequences, roughly 20% of them singletons. Sample: blood. These receptors were collected from a woman between 45 and 60 years old with Graves' hyperthyroidism that later progressed to Graves' ophthalmopathy.

The chain combines TRBV19 with TRBJ2-1; weak D call: TRBD2 (5 bases). The CDR3 loop spans 15 amino acids. CDR1 and CDR2 from the germline V gene are LNHDA and SQIVND (reference sequence). V was pared by 5 bases and J by 0 bases, with 11 bases between. DNA for the CDR3: TGTGCCAGTAGTGCGGACTCGAGCTCCTACAATGAGCAGTTCTTC. Protein sequence: CASSADSSSYNEQFF.

This clonotype was detected ten times or more. One end of the junction varies from germline; a read error may be responsible. CDR3 residues: CASNEQGLGNQPQHF. The CDR3 DNA sequence: TGTGCCAGCAATGAACAGGGCCTCGGGAATCAGCCCCAGCATTTT. The genes are TRBV2 and TRBJ1-5, with TRBD1 as a possible D gene (6 bases). This CDR3 has 15 amino acids. Germline V gives CDR1 SNHLY, CDR2 FYNNEI.

This clonotype appeared a few times. V is TRBV6-5 and J is TRBJ1-3; the D is unclear. The CDR3 runs 17 residues. In germline, CDR1 is MNHEY, CDR2 SVGAGI. Deletions cut 0 bases from V and 0 bases from J, with 12 bases between. The CDR3 protein is CASSYSVSLDSGNTIYF. CDR3 sequence (DNA): TGTGCCAGCAGTTACTCTGTGTCTCTAGACTCTGGAAACACCATATATTTT.

This clonotype showed up many times. The chain carries TRBV3-1 and TRBJ1-1; D remains ambiguous. The CDR3 spans 15 residues. The germline gives CDR1 LGHDT, CDR2 YNNKEL (reference sequence). Trimming cost V 0 bases and J 4 bases, with 12 bases left between them. In DNA form, the CDR3 reads TGTGCCAGCAGCCAAGATGGTGAGGGAAGCACTGAAGCTTTCTTT. Its translation is CASSQDGEGSTEAFF.

There are many counts of this clonotype. The rearrangement links TRBV19 to TRBJ2-7; 8 bases line up with TRBD1. V shed 9 bases, J shed 3 bases, and the junction held 7 bases outside the gene matches. Germline loops: CDR1 LNHDA, CDR2 SQIVND (reference sequence). This CDR3 has 13 amino acids. CDR3 amino acids: CASSGTGGYEQYF. The CDR3 DNA reads TGTGCCAGCTCGGGAACAGGGGGCTACGAGCAGTACTTC.

The J gene is TRBJ2-1, the V gene TRBV19; unclear D gene. The germline CDR1 and CDR2 sequences are LNHDA and SQIVND (reference sequence). V lost 5 bases, J lost 5 bases, and 7 bases lay in between. The CDR3 runs 12 residues. CDR3 amino acids: CASSSLNNEQFF. DNA of the CDR3: TGTGCCAGTAGTTCCCTGAACAATGAGCAGTTCTTC.

This clonotype was found a few times. The chain recombines TRBV30 with TRBJ1-5; 8 bases line up with TRBD1. The CDR3 has 14 amino acids. The V gene end was trimmed by 3 bases and the J gene end by 6 bases; junction bases not matched to a gene: 7. Germline loops: CDR1 GTSNPN, CDR2 SVGIG (reference sequence). Here the CDR3 DNA reads TGTGCCTGGAGCCCCACAGGGGGAGGTCAGCCCCAGCATTTT. Encoded protein: CAWSPTGGGQPQHF.

This clonotype was counted ten times or more. V is TRBV6-1 and J is TRBJ2-4; D is perhaps TRBD2 (6 bases). CDR3 size: 17 residues. The germline V gene has CDR1 MNHNS and CDR2 SASEGT. The V end was cut by 4 bases, the J end by 0 bases, with 16 bases between. CDR3 protein: CASSARRDWEAKNIQYF. CDR3 DNA: TGTGCCAGCAGTGCACGCCGGGACTGGGAAGCCAAAAACATTCAGTACTTC.

V is TRBV20-1 and J is TRBJ2-7; D is undetermined. The CDR3 runs 15 residues. Germline CDR1 is DFQATT and CDR2 is SNEGSKA (reference sequence). With 6 bases removed from V and 4 bases from J, the gap between germline ends came to 22 bases. DNA of the CDR3: TGCAGTGCCACGAGAGCAGACCGCTCTTCTTACGAGCAGTACTTC. Translating it yields CSATRADRSSYEQYF.

J is TRBJ1-2 and V is TRBV5-1, with 8 bases that match TRBD1. The CDR3 runs 15 residues. Trimming removed 4 bases from V and 4 bases from J; junction bases left unmatched: 9. CDR1 and CDR2 from the germline V gene are SGHRS and YFSETQ. CDR3 region: CASSSGQGYFYGYTF. DNA of the CDR3: TGCGCCAGCAGCAGCGGACAGGGCTACTTCTATGGCTACACCTTC.

In its sample, this clonotype was seen a few times. J is TRBJ2-1 and V is TRBV19, with 9 bases identical to TRBD1. The CDR3 is made up of 15 amino acids. The junction had 10 bases not matched to a gene; V was cut back by 8 bases and J by 5 bases. The germline V gene encodes CDR1 LNHDA and CDR2 SQIVND (reference sequence). CDR3 sequence: CASSRGTGINNEQFF. Here the CDR3 DNA reads TGTGCCAGTTCAAGGGGGACAGGGATCAACAATGAGCAGTTCTTC.

The chain has TRBV6-2 or TRBV6-3 and TRBJ2-7; 7 bases fit TRBD1. V was clipped by 7 bases and J by 2 bases; unmatched bases: 20. The CDR3 is 18 amino acids. CDR1 is MNHEY and CDR2 is SVGEGT in the germline V gene. The CDR3 nucleotides read TGTGCCAGCACCCCGGTAGGAGCCGGGACAGCTATTACCTACGAGCAGTACTTC. This encodes CASTPVGAGTAITYEQYF.

The chain employs TRBV6-1 and TRBJ2-6, with 7 bases lining up with TRBD1. Unmatched junction bases numbered 8, after V lost 6 bases and J lost 0 bases. CDR3 length equals 17 residues. From germline, CDR1 is MNHNS and CDR2 SASEGT. CDR3 nucleotide sequence: TGTGCCAGCAGCCCGGGACAGCCATCCTCTGGGGCCAACGTCCTGACTTTC. Protein: CASSPGQPSSGANVLTF.

This clonotype was counted many times. J is TRBJ1-2 and V is TRBV12-3 or TRBV12-4; possible D gene TRBD1, 5 bases. There are 13 residues in the CDR3. V shed 5 bases and J shed 8 bases, with 15 bases lying between them. For the CDR3, the DNA is TGTGCCAGCAGTGGCCCGGGGGGACGGGGCTACACCTTC. The encoded protein is CASSGPGGRGYTF.

There are many counts of this clonotype. J is TRBJ2-2 and V is TRBV11-2; D possibly corresponds to TRBD2 (7 bases). Germline-derived CDR1 and CDR2 are SGHAT and FQNNGV. The ends were cut back, 7 bases at V and 6 bases at J, with 15 bases in the middle. The CDR3 length is 14 residues. CDR3 DNA sequence: TGTGCCAGCAAATCGGGGGGCAGCGCCGGGGAGCTGTTTTTT. It is translated as CASKSGGSAGELFF.

This clonotype was detected many times. V is TRBV30 and J is TRBJ2-5, with unresolved D. The CDR3 contains 13 residues. Trimming cost V 0 bases and J 4 bases, with 9 bases left between them. Germline V CDR1 and CDR2: GTSNPN, SVGIG (reference sequence). This CDR3 reads CAWSVQASETQYF. The CDR3 region has the DNA TGTGCCTGGAGTGTACAAGCTTCAGAGACCCAGTACTTC.

The sample holds many counts of this clonotype. This chain connects TRBV9 to TRBJ2-7; possible D gene TRBD1, 6 bases. The V end was cut by 3 bases, the J end by 3 bases, with 10 bases between. Per the germline V gene, CDR1 is SGDLS and CDR2 is YYNGEE. This CDR3 is 13 amino acids long. CDR3 DNA: TGTGCCAGCAGCGCCGGGACAAACTACGAGCAGTACTTC. This codes for CASSAGTNYEQYF.

The rearrangement links TRBV6-1 to TRBJ2-1, with unresolved D. The CDR3 spans 15 residues. V lost 6 bases to trimming and J lost 0 bases, with 12 bases between them. Germline CDR1 is MNHNS and CDR2 is SASEGT. The CDR3 spells CASSFFPSSYNEQFF. CDR3 nucleotide sequence: TGTGCCAGCAGCTTCTTCCCGAGCTCCTACAATGAGCAGTTCTTC.

A note on this clonotype: A read error may be the cause here, since a much bigger clone is one base away. The chain employs TRBV11-2 and TRBJ1-2; TRBD1 matches at 7 bases. The J segment lost 2 bases and the V segment lost 5 bases, leaving 14 bases of the junction unmatched. Per the germline V gene, CDR1 is SGHAT and CDR2 is FQNNGV. This CDR3 comprises 17 residues. CDR3 in DNA: TGTGCCAGCAGCCCCGACAGGGAAGGTGGAGGGAACTATGGCTACACCTTC. Protein: CASSPDREGGGNYGYTF. Drawing the rest from reference TRBV11-2 and TRBJ1-2, the complete variable domain is EAGVAQSPRYKIIEKRQSVAFWCNPISGHATLYWYQQILGQGPKLLIQFQNNGVVDDSQLPKDRFSAERLKGVDSTLKIQPAKLEDSAVYLCASSPDREGGGNYGYTFGSGTRLTVV.

The chain couples TRBV7-3 to TRBJ2-3, with TRBD2 matching over 11 bases. The germline CDR1 and CDR2 sequences are SGHTA and FQGTGA. This CDR3 comprises 16 residues. J lost 5 bases, V lost 3 bases, and 7 bases had no gene match. The CDR3 protein is CASSFNGGTSGDTQYF. CDR3 nucleotide sequence: TGTGCCAGCAGCTTTAACGGGGGGACTAGCGGAGATACGCAGTATTTT.

This clonotype was recorded a few times. V gene TRBV6-1 combines with J gene TRBJ1-3; 7 nucleotides agree with TRBD1. The junction had 14 bases not matched to a gene; V was cut back by 6 bases and J by 0 bases. Germline V lookup: CDR1 MNHNS, CDR2 SASEGT. The CDR3 has 18 residues. The CDR3 here is CASSHFYSGGSSGNTIYF. The CDR3 DNA is TGTGCCAGCAGCCACTTTTACTCAGGGGGAAGCTCTGGAAACACCATATATTTT.

In this sample, this clonotype turned up many times. The chain carries TRBV12-3 or TRBV12-4 and TRBJ1-2; D possibly corresponds to TRBD1 (6 bases). The CDR3 totals 14 residues. The V and J ends lost 5 bases and 10 bases respectively, with 20 bases between them. The chain's CDR3 is CASSPVGGGSDYTF. The CDR3, as DNA: TGTGCCAGCAGTCCCGTGGGGGGCGGGAGTGACTACACCTTC.

This clonotype was recorded at least ten times. DNA for the CDR3: TGTGCCAGCAGTGAAGACAGGGCCTACGAGCAGTACTTC. Protein product: CASSEDRAYEQYF. The chain is built from TRBV6-1 and TRBJ2-7, with a possible D match to TRBD1 (6 bases). V was cut by 1 base and J by 2 bases, with 6 bases left in between. The V gene's germline CDR1 is MNHNS and CDR2 SASEGT. The CDR3 is 13 amino acids.

About this clonotype: An end of the junction does not agree with germline; a read error may underlie this. The chain recombines TRBV7-9 with TRBJ1-2; D remains unclear. The germline CDR1 and CDR2 sequences are SEHNR and FQNEAQ (reference sequence). CDR3 length equals 11 residues. CDR3 sequence: CASSANDGYTF. In nucleotides, the CDR3 is TGTGCCAGCAGCGCTAACGATGGCTACACCTTC.

This clonotype showed up just a few times. The chain has TRBV5-1 and TRBJ2-1; D possibly corresponds to TRBD1 (6 bases). V was cut by 0 bases and J by 4 bases, with 11 bases left in between. Germline V CDR1 and CDR2: SGHRS, YFSETQ. This CDR3 has 15 amino acids. The chain's CDR3 is CASSLEQGLYNEQFF. CDR3 coding DNA: TGCGCCAGCAGCTTGGAGCAGGGGCTTTACAATGAGCAGTTCTTC.

CDR3 nucleotides: TGCGCCAGCAGCTTTTGGGCCGCAACTAATGAAAAACTGTTTTTT. This gives the protein CASSFWAATNEKLFF. V and J are TRBV5-1 and TRBJ1-4, with unresolved D. The CDR3 is made up of 15 amino acids. Trimming took 2 bases from V and 0 from J, leaving 8 bases between them. Germline assignment: CDR1 SGHRS and CDR2 YFSETQ.

This chain joins TRBV7-6 and TRBJ1-6; D remains ambiguous. The CDR3 has 14 amino acids. The V end lost 4 bases, the J end lost 7 bases, and 11 bases lay between the germline ends. In germline, CDR1 is SGHVS, CDR2 FNYEAQ. The CDR3 bases are TGTGCCAGCAGCTCCGGGGTCCTGAATTCACCCCTCCACTTT. Encoded protein: CASSSGVLNSPLHF.

The table lists this clonotype with many counts. This sequence joins TRBV9 and TRBJ1-2, with 7 positions matching TRBD1. J was trimmed by 4 bases and V by 0 bases; bases with no gene match: 3. In germline, CDR1 is SGDLS, CDR2 YYNGEE. The CDR3 sequence is 14 residues long. CDR3 region: CASSVGGDSYGYTF. The CDR3 DNA reads TGTGCCAGCAGCGTAGGAGGGGACAGCTATGGCTACACCTTC. Full variable domain (rest looked up from reference TRBV9 and TRBJ1-2): DSGVTQTPKHLITATGQRVTLRCSPRSGDLSVYWYQQSLDQGLQFLIQYYNGEERAKGNILERFSAQQFPDLHSELNLSSLELGDSALYFCASSVGGDSYGYTFGSGTRLTVV.

V and J are TRBV6-1 and TRBJ1-2; 7 bases align to TRBD1. The V gene end was trimmed by 7 bases and the J gene end by 4 bases; junction bases not matched to a gene: 12. This CDR3 region has 15 residues. In germline, CDR1 is MNHNS, CDR2 SASEGT. The CDR3 loop is CASTELRQGGYGYTF. The CDR3 DNA follows: TGTGCCAGCACCGAACTAAGACAGGGTGGCTATGGCTACACCTTC.

Only a few counts were recorded for this clonotype. The CDR3 DNA sequence: TGTGCCAGCAGTGAAGGGACAGGGGGGGACTATGGCTACACCTTC. As protein: CASSEGTGGDYGYTF. The chain uses TRBV6-1 and TRBJ1-2, with 10 nucleotides matching TRBD1. CDR3 length: 15 residues. Germline lookup yields CDR1 MNHNS and CDR2 SASEGT. Losses at the gene ends were 1 base for V and 3 bases for J; bases not matched to a gene: 2.

The chain links TRBV9 to TRBJ2-2; tentative D call: TRBD1 (5 bases). The germline V gene encodes CDR1 SGDLS and CDR2 YYNGEE. V dropped 1 base and J dropped 1 base, with 8 bases sitting between them. The length of the CDR3 is 15 residues. CDR3 loop: CASSVRGLNTGELFF. For the CDR3, the DNA is TGTGCCAGCAGCGTAAGGGGCCTGAACACCGGGGAGCTGTTTTTT.

This clonotype occurred many times. This CDR3 is CASSFQGTTGIDGYTF. CDR3 DNA: TGCGCCAGCAGCTTCCAAGGGACAACAGGGATCGATGGCTACACCTTC. The chain combines TRBV5-1 with TRBJ1-2, with D possibly being TRBD1 (6 bases). CDR3 length: 16 amino acids. Trimming stripped 2 bases from V and 6 bases from J, with 20 bases between. In germline, CDR1 is SGHRS, CDR2 YFSETQ.